Listed here are 4 T cell receptor beta chains from one sample, sequenced in a study of cytomegalovirus exposure and HLA in healthy donors. Vbeta (60) and Jbeta (13) primers were used in the PCR. Method: immunoSEQ multiplex PCR; TCRdb's copy keeps in-frame clones and lacks some. Among over 150,000 clones listed, roughly 80% were seen once. The sequenced sample was PBMCs. These receptors came from a woman between 18 and 29 years old in good health and CMV-seronegative.

The chain carries TRBV4-3 and TRBJ2-1; weak D call: TRBD2 (6 bases). The CDR3 consists of 14 residues. V dropped 3 bases and J dropped 3 bases, with 9 bases sitting between them. Germline CDR1 reads LGHNA; CDR2 reads YSLEER. CDR3 DNA sequence: TGCGCCAGCAGCCACCTCGGGGGCTACAATGAGCAGTTCTTC. Translating it yields CASSHLGGYNEQFF.

This clone was seen more than once but under ten times. This chain connects TRBV6-1 to TRBJ2-7; D unclear. V was pared by 5 bases and J by 3 bases, with 8 bases between. The germline V gene encodes CDR1 MNHNS and CDR2 SASEGT. CDR3 length equals 12 residues. The CDR3 protein is CASSKNSYEQYF. Written as DNA, the CDR3 is TGTGCCAGCAGTAAGAACAGCTACGAGCAGTACTTC.

This chain uses TRBV6-6 with TRBJ2-7, with 8 positions matching TRBD1. V dropped 6 bases and J dropped 4; count of bases not matched to a gene: 11. Germline V CDR1 and CDR2: MNHNY, SVGAGI (reference sequence). The CDR3 is 15 residues long. The DNA for the CDR3 is TGTGCCAGCAGAAAAGAGACAGGGGCCCAATACGAGCAGTACTTC. Encoded protein: CASRKETGAQYEQYF.

The chain joins TRBV10-2 to TRBJ1-1, with D possibly being TRBD1 (6 bases). This CDR3 spans 14 amino acids. Germline V lookup: CDR1 WSHSY, CDR2 SAAADI. Trimming shortened V by 6 bases and J by 5 bases, and 16 bases separated the two germline ends. The CDR3: CASRETQGWTEAFF. The CDR3, as DNA: TGCGCCAGCAGAGAGACACAGGGATGGACTGAAGCTTTCTTT.